What follows is one TCR beta chain and its context. This entry comes from a study of blood T cells in healthy people across ages. This CDR3 has 17 residues. The V and J ends lost 0 bases and 5 bases respectively, with 19 bases between them. Germline CDR1 is ENHRY and CDR2 is SYGVKD. Primed by a sample-barcoded 5' primer and a J-beta primer mix, a second PCR proceeded for 7 to 11 cycles. TCRdb recomputed calls from the 5' RACE reads with MiXCR, one row per CDR3 protein. The data show about 1.4 million distinct CDR3 sequences, approximately 59% seen once. Sequencing input: blood. The sequence was collected from a man aged 18 to 29 in good health. J is TRBJ1-1 and V is TRBV10-3; a possible D gene is TRBD1 (6 bases). CDR3: CAISESTQAGVVTEAFF. CDR3 bases: TGTGCCATCAGTGAGTCGACTCAAGCAGGGGTTGTGACTGAAGCTTTCTTT.